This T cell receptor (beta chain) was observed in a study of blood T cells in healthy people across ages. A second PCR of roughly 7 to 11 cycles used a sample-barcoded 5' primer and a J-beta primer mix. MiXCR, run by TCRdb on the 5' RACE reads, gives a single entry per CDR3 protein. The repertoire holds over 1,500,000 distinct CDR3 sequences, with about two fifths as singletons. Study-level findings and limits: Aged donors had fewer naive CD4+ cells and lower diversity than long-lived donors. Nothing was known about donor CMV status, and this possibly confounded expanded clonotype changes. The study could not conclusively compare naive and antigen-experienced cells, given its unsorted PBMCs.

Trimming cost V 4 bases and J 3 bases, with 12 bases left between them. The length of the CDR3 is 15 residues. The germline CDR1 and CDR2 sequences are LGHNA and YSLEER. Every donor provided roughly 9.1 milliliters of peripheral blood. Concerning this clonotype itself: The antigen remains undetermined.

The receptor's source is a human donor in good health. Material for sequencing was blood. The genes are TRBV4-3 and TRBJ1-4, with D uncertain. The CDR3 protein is CASSPREGANEKLFF. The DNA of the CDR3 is TGCGCCAGCAGCCCCCGCGAGGGTGCTAATGAAAAACTGTTTTTT.